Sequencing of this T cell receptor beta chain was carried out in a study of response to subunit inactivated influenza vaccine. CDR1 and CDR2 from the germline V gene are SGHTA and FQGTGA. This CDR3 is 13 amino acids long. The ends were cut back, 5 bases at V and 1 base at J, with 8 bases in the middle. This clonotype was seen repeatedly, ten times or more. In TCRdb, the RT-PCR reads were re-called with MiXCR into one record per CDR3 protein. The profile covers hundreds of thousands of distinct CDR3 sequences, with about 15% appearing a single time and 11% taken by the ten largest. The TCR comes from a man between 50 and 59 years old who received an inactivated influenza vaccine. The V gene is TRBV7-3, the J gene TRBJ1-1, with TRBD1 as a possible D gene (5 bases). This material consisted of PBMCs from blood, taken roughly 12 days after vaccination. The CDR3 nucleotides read TGTGCCAGCAGCGCAAGGGGGAACACTGAAGCTTTCTTT. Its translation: CASSARGNTEAFF.